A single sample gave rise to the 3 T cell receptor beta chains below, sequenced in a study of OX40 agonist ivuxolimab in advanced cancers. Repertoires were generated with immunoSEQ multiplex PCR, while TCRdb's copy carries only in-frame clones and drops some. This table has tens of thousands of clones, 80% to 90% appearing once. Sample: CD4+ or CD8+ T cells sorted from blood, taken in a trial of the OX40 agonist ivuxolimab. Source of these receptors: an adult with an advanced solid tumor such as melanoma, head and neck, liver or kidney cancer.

Written as DNA, the CDR3 is TGTGCCAGTAGTATAAACTCGGCGTCGTTCTCTGGAAACACCATATATTTT. Translated: CASSINSASFSGNTIYF. The chain has TRBV19 and TRBJ1-3; D call uncertain. V lost 2 bases and J lost 0, with 14 bases in between. Germline lookup yields CDR1 LNHDA and CDR2 SQIVND (reference sequence). This CDR3 contains 17 residues.

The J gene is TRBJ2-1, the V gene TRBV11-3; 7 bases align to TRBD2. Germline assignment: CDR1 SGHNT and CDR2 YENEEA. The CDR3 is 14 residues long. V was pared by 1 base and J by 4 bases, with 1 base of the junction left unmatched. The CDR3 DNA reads TGTGCCAGCAGCTTAGCGGGAGGATACAATGAGCAGTTCTTC. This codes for CASSLAGGYNEQFF.

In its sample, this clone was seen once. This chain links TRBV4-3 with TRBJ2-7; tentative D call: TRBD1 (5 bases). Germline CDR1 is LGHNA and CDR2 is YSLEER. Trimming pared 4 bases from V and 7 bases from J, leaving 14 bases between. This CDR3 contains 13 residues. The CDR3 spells CASSPGHPGEQYF. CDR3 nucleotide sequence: TGCGCCAGCAGCCCAGGACACCCTGGGGAGCAGTACTTC.